This entry concerns a single T cell receptor beta chain. Its cognate antigen is unknown. The sample originates from a study of shared clonotypes between healthy human individuals. Study-wide context: The donor pool was made up of a couple of women and a few men aged 18 to 49. Points from the study as a whole: The small donor group covered limited genetic and exposure diversity. The authors expected sequencing depth to affect clonotype sharing among donors. Non-shared clonotypes were found to have lower generation probabilities than the clonotypes that were shared by all four of the sorted-subset donors.

The CDR3 consists of 16 residues. CDR1 is LNHDA and CDR2 is SQIVND in the germline V gene (reference sequence). Germline trimming cut 5 bases from V and 3 bases from J; bases unmatched to any gene: 7. The method was immunoSEQ multiplex PCR; TCRdb's version includes in-frame clones alone and lacks a portion of them. The sample contains approximately 980,000 clones, over 60% of which appear only once. The TCR comes from a man younger than 35 in good health. The sample taken for sequencing was memory CD4+ T cells sorted from blood. The subset: CD45RA-negative fraction. The J gene is TRBJ1-5, the V gene TRBV19; TRBD1 agrees at 10 bases. CDR3 DNA: TGTGCCAGTAGTTCCTCGGACAGGGGGATCAATCAGCCCCAGCATTTT. Residues: CASSSSDRGINQPQHF.